Listed below are T cell receptor beta chains from one sample, sequenced in a study of T cells of healthy individuals. TCRdb itself ran the 5' RACE reads through MiXCR, one entry per CDR3 protein. The data show some 69,000 distinct CDR3 sequences, with about 16% seen just once and less than 6% held by the top ten. The receptors originated from a human donor in good health. CDR3s include the opening cysteine and the closing phenylalanine or tryptophan. A D gene is named only where the DNA matches it firmly. Part of the rows lack a size; the others show once, few, many or a class for expanded clones.

D	J	size	V	CDR3	DNA
TRBD2	TRBJ2-3	few	TRBV6-5	CASSTIAGGTDTQYF	TGTGCCAGCAGTACTATAGCGGGAGGGACAGATACGCAGTATTTT
TRBD1	TRBJ1-6	many	TRBV20-1	CSARGRGSSYNSPLHF	TGCAGTGCTAGAGGCAGGGGGAGCTCCTATAATTCACCCCTCCACTTT
-	TRBJ1-2	many	TRBV20-1	CSASHGYGYTF	TGCAGTGCTAGTCACGGATATGGCTACACCTTC
-	TRBJ1-1	-	TRBV7-3	CASSLDWYTEAFF	TGTGCCAGCAGCTTGGACTGGTACACTGAAGCTTTCTTT
TRBD2	TRBJ2-2	many	TRBV30	CAWRALAGVTGELFF	TGTGCCTGGAGGGCTTTAGCGGGAGTCACCGGGGAGCTGTTTTTT
TRBD2	TRBJ2-2	-	TRBV7-9	CASSSSGLAISGELFF	TGTGCCAGCAGCTCGTCGGGACTAGCAATCTCCGGGGAGCTGTTTTTT
-	TRBJ1-5	-	TRBV12-3/TRBV12-4	CASSFTGGNQPQHF	TGTGCCAGCAGTTTTACAGGAGGCAATCAGCCCCAGCATTTT
-	TRBJ1-2	few	TRBV24-1	CATSDRQNDYGYTF	TGTGCCACCAGTGACAGACAGAACGACTATGGCTACACCTTC
TRBD1	TRBJ1-5	-	TRBV4-1	CASSTVPGQGQGNQPQHF	TGCGCCAGCAGCACTGTCCCGGGACAGGGACAAGGAAATCAGCCCCAGCATTTT
TRBD1	TRBJ2-1	few	TRBV25-1	CASSGDRVNEQFF	TGTGCCAGCAGTGGAGACAGGGTGAATGAGCAGTTCTTC
-	TRBJ2-7	-	TRBV5-6	CASSLESGLQYF	TGTGCCAGCAGCTTGGAATCAGGGTTGCAGTACTTC
TRBD2	TRBJ2-7	many	TRBV7-2	CASSVGLAVYEQYF	TGTGCCAGCAGCGTAGGACTAGCGGTCTACGAGCAGTACTTC
TRBD2	TRBJ2-3	medium-sized	TRBV6-4	CASSDGGGTTDTQYF	TGTGCCAGCAGTGACGGCGGGGGTACCACAGATACGCAGTATTTT
TRBD1	TRBJ2-7	-	TRBV6-6	CASSQDRADAYEQYF	TGTGCCAGCAGCCAGGACAGGGCCGACGCCTACGAGCAGTACTTC
-	TRBJ2-1	-	TRBV5-1	CASSLDGGYNEQFF	TGCGCCAGCAGCTTGGACGGAGGATACAATGAGCAGTTCTTC
-	TRBJ2-2	few	TRBV6-2/TRBV6-3	CASRPPGGAGELFF	TGTGCCAGCAGACCCCCAGGGGGGGCCGGGGAGCTGTTTTTT
-	TRBJ1-1	-	TRBV9	CASSASTVNTEAFF	TGTGCCAGCAGCGCCTCGACAGTAAACACTGAAGCTTTCTTT
TRBD1	TRBJ1-1	-	TRBV29-1	CSVEVLDRVPEAYF	TGCAGCGTTGAAGTGCTGGACAGGGTCCCTGAAGCTTACTTT
TRBD1	TRBJ1-2	many	TRBV5-5	CASITPGTGANYGYTF	TGTGCCAGCATTACACCGGGGACAGGGGCGAACTATGGCTACACCTTC
-	TRBJ1-6	-	TRBV12-3/TRBV12-4	CASSLGARYNSPLHF	TGTGCCAGCAGTTTGGGGGCGCGATATAATTCACCCCTCCACTTT
TRBD2	TRBJ2-1	once	TRBV7-2	CASSLDPTSGRPYNEQFF	TGTGCCAGCAGCTTAGACCCTACTAGCGGGAGGCCCTACAATGAGCAGTTCTTC
-	TRBJ1-4	few	TRBV7-2	CASSLAIGSGEKLFF	TGTGCCAGCAGCTTAGCGATAGGATCGGGTGAAAAACTGTTTTTT
TRBD2	TRBJ2-1	many	TRBV18	CASSPQASGGLGNEQFF	TGTGCCAGCTCACCACAAGCCAGCGGGGGCCTAGGCAATGAGCAGTTCTTC